This T cell receptor (beta chain) was profiled in a study of beta chain features in type 1 diabetes. Study details: Healthy donors resembled patients in age, gender and cell yields.

In its sample, this clone was seen many times. Antigen specificity is unknown. Study-wide findings and caveats: Fewer insertions but more deletions were seen at VDJ junctions in type 1 diabetes patients.

Every bit of the isolated RNA underwent reverse transcription, so sequencing read expressed TCRB transcripts. Clones were sequenced by immunoSEQ multiplex PCR, and TCRdb holds only the in-frame ones, with some missing. The repertoire includes about 130,000 clones, 9% to 9.5% of them detected once, and approximately 0.68% sits in the top ten. CDR1 and CDR2 (germline): MDHEN, SYDVKM. The CDR3 runs to 13 residues. The V end lost 3 bases, the J end lost 5 bases, and 10 bases lay between the germline ends. This chain connects TRBV28 to TRBJ1-2, with D possibly matching TRBD1 (6 bases). This TCR came from a young man in good health. The sequenced sample consisted of central memory CD4+ T cells from blood. The DNA of the CDR3 is TGTGCCAGCAGTTTGCAACAGGGTTATGGCTACACCTTC. Encoded protein: CASSLQQGYGYTF.